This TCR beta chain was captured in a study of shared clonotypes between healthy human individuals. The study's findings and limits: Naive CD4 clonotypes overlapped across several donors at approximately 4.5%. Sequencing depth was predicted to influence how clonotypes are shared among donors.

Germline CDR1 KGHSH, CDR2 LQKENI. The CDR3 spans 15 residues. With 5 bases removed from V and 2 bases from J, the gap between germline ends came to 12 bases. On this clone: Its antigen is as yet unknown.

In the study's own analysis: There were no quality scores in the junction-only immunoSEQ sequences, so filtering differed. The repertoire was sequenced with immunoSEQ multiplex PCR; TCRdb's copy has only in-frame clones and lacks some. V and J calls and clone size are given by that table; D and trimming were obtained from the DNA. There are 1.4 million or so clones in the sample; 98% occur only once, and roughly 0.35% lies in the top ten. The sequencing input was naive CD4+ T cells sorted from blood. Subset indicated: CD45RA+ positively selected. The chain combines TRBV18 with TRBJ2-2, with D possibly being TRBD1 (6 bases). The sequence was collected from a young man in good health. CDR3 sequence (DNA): TGTGCCAGCTCATTTCGGACAGTAAACACCGGGGAGCTGTTTTTT. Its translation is CASSFRTVNTGELFF.